Included here is one T cell receptor (beta chain) sequence, with context. Its antigen is still unknown. Nominally healthy donors provided the samples, though records likely missed some immune exposures. The PCR used 60 Vbeta and 13 Jbeta primers. Profiling relied on immunoSEQ multiplex PCR, and the TCRdb table lists in-frame clones only, not all of them. Of under 150,000 clones listed, about 85% are singletons. With 6 bases clipped from V and 5 bases from J, the junction kept 9 bases outside the gene matches. Germline V gene sequence: CDR1 MNHNS, CDR2 SASEGT. CDR3 size: 15 residues. This record comes from a study of cytomegalovirus exposure and HLA in healthy donors. Points from the study as a whole: The study found most TCR sequences rare, yet found some public TCRs in many donors. Around 160 TCR beta chains were listed as cytomegalovirus-associated.

The chain is built from TRBV6-1 and TRBJ1-4, with 7 nucleotides matching TRBD1. The TCR was taken from a boy younger than 18 in good health and CMV-seronegative. The sample was PBMCs. The CDR3 bases are TGTGCCAGCAGCCCGAGACAGGGTGGGAATGAAAAACTGTTTTTT. This translates into CASSPRQGGNEKLFF.